This T cell receptor beta chain stems from a study of blood T cell repertoires in COVID-19 (dated by TCRdb to between 2020 and 2021). Background for the entire study: Samples covering the acute and convalescent phases of COVID-19 were provided by collaborators in the United States, Italy and Spain. The material from the prospective study consisted of cDNA or gDNA derived from T cells, B-cell-depleted T cells, or PBMCs. Subjects who had been exposed to COVID-19, were actively infected with it, or had recovered from it provided the deeply sampled blood TCRbeta repertoires that made up the dataset. The repertoires were released in a freely available public database meant as a resource for research on the immune response to SARS-CoV-2. The samples were drawn from two sources: the first 160 participants of the ongoing ImmuneRACE study, and over 950 subjects contributed by 6 global collaborators. Sample metadata almost always included a de-identified subject ID, COVID-19 status, age in years and sex. Where HLA class I and class II types were available, the types were taken from metadata supplied by the sample provider, not from assay-based typing. Overall study outcomes, separate from this receptor: Clinical and demographic metadata were provided uncurated, with the amount varying by source and participant.

Each collaborating institution followed its own protocols to collect whole blood in K2EDTA tubes. For TCRbeta analysis, collaborators shipped samples as frozen whole blood, isolated PBMCs, or DNA extracted from either of those sample types. The germline V gene yields MNHEY for CDR1 and SVGEGT for CDR2. From cysteine to phenylalanine, the CDR3 is 14 amino acids long. Only the CDR3 DNA is retained, 42 bases long and in frame from the first base. V loses 6 bases at its end and J loses 7 bases; junction bases beyond the gene matches: 9. TCRbeta CDR3 regions were amplified from genomic DNA by means of the immunoSEQ Assay, a bias-controlled multiplex PCR. Processing in the source paper ran as follows. Nucleated cell counts per sample were estimated from amplification of reference gene primers within the assay. Sequence reads were collapsed and filtered to measure the absolute abundance of every unique TCRbeta CDR3 rearrangement. For each sample, productive Simpson clonality was calculated by taking the square root of Simpson's diversity index across productive rearrangements. Drawn from immuneACCESS, this table holds only the in-frame rearrangements with V and J called that TCRdb kept. Clones are partly lost; checked studies trace under half to an unresolved V gene and leave the rest unexplained. V and J calls and clone size are as listed in that table; D and trimming were resolved from the DNA. Across this sample there are 20,000 to 25,000 clones, with roughly 89% seen only once. The leading ten clones occupy around 6% of the sample.

This clone appeared once. It has no known antigen specificity. Qualities for individual bases were not recorded, and no much larger clone is one base off. This sequence originates from a woman older than 75 with active COVID-19. Sequencing used peripheral blood. The chain couples TRBV6-2 or TRBV6-3 to TRBJ1-2, with TRBD1 identical over 9 junction bases. The CDR3 reads CASSPRTGVIGYTF. Read as DNA, the sequence is TGTGCCAGCAGCCCCCGGACAGGGGTTATTGGCTACACCTTC.